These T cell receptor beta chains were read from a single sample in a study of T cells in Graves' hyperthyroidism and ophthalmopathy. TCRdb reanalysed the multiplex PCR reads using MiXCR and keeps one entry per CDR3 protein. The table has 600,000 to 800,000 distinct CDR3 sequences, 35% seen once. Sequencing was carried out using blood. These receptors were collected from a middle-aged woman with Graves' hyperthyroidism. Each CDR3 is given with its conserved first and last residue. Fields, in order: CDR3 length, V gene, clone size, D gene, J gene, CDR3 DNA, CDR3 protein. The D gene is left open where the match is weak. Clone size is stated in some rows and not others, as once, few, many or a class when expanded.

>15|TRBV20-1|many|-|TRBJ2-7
TGCAGTGCCACGCTAGGAGCGGTAGAGGCATACGAGCAGTACTTC
CSATLGAVEAYEQYF
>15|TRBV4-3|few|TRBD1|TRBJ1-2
TGCGCCAGCAGCACCGGGACAGGCAAAATCTATGGCTACACCTTC
CASSTGTGKIYGYTF
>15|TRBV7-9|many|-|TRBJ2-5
TGTGCCAGCAGCTTAGCGATCGGGGGCCAAGAGACCCAGTACTTC
CASSLAIGGQETQYF
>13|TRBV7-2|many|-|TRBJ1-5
TGTGCCAGCACCTCCGACGGGAATCAGCCCCAGCATTTT
CASTSDGNQPQHF
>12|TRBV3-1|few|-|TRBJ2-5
TGTGCCAGCAGCCAAGTAAGGGGGACCCAGTACTTC
CASSQVRGTQYF
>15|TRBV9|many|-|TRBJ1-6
TGTGCCAGCAGCGTAGCATTCCAGTCGAATTCACCCCTCCACTTT
CASSVAFQSNSPLHF
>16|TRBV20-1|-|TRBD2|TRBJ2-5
TGCAGTGCGCCCCACCTAGCGGGAGGGTCCTCCGGGACCCAGTACTTC
CSAPHLAGGSSGTQYF
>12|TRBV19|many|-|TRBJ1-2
TGTGCCAGTGGTGCAGGGGACTATGGCTACACCTTC
CASGAGDYGYTF
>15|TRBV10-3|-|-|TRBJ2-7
TGTGCCAGCAGTGATTATGCTCGGAACTCCTACGAGCAGTACTTC
CASSDYARNSYEQYF
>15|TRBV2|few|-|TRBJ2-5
TGCGCCAGCAGCCAAGATAGGGCTGTACAAGAGACCCAGTACTTC
CASSQDRAVQETQYF
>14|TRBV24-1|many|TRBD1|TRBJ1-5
TGTGCCACCAGCGACGGGACAGGCAATCAGCCCCAGCATTTT
CATSDGTGNQPQHF
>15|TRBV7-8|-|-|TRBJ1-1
TGTGCCAGCAGCCAAGGGACTCGCCAGGGGACTGAAGCTTTCTTT
CASSQGTRQGTEAFF
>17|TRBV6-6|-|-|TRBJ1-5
TGTGCCAGCAGTTTATCGGCGGGGGGGTATAGCAATCAGCCCCAGCATTTT
CASSLSAGGYSNQPQHF
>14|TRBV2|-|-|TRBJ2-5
TGTGCCAGCAGTGCTAGAGATGGGCGAGAGACCCAGTACTTC
CASSARDGRETQYF
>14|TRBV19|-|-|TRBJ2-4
TGTGCCAGTAGTAATACAGGAGGCAAAAACATTCAGTACTTC
CASSNTGGKNIQYF